The clone carrying this T cell receptor beta chain occurred a few times. Its antigen is unidentified. The data belong to a study of T cells after yellow fever vaccination. Study outcomes and limitations: A limited proportion of clonotypes was detected within both the CD4 and CD8 compartments. Most primary-vaccination clones reappeared after the booster (approximately 95% CD4, about 87% CD8). The secondary response was weaker, and its peak arrived faster, on day 5 versus 15.

Germline V gives CDR1 ENHRY, CDR2 SYGVKD. J was trimmed by 5 bases and V by 0 bases; bases with no gene match: 7. This CDR3 has 18 residues. It was through 5'RACE template switching that TCR cDNA was made, with a universal primer site and UMIs added. TCRdb reprocessed the 5' RACE reads with MiXCR, giving one entry per CDR3 protein. The table records a few hundred thousand distinct CDR3 sequences, 6.9% of them present only once. The chain couples TRBV10-3 to TRBJ2-2; 12 bases are shared with TRBD1. The starting material was CD4+ T cells sorted from PBMCs, obtained 15 days after the yellow fever booster vaccination. The TCR originated in a man under 40 who received the YFV17D yellow fever vaccine. DNA for the CDR3: TGTGCCATCAGTGAGTCGAGGGGACAGGGGGCGCGGACCGGGGAGCTGTTTTTT. It translates to CAISESRGQGARTGELFF.